One sample yielded the 10 T cell receptor beta chains listed below, sequenced in a study of T cells after yellow fever vaccination. TCRdb independently ran MiXCR on the 5' RACE reads; one entry per CDR3 protein. The sample includes around 500,000 distinct CDR3 sequences, just over 20% of them seen just once. The sample was PBMCs, taken approximately 20 days after the first yellow fever vaccination. Source of these receptors: a man aged 18 to 29 who received the YFV17D yellow fever vaccine.

The chain joins TRBV4-2 to TRBJ2-1; 8 nucleotides match TRBD2. CDR1 is LGHNA, CDR2 YNFKEQ, per germline. V lost 4 bases and J lost 8; bases outside the gene matches: 16. The CDR3 covers 17 residues. The CDR3 coding sequence is TGTGCCAGCAGCCCGACCGGGGGGGCGGGGGTATTGGATGAGCAGTTCTTC. Residues: CASSPTGGAGVLDEQFF.

This clonotype was seen only a few times. V gene TRBV9 combines with J gene TRBJ2-1, with a weak D call TRBD2 (5 bases). The CDR3 runs to 14 residues. Germline V gene sequence: CDR1 SGDLS, CDR2 YYNGEE. The V gene lost 0 bases and the J gene lost 10 bases, with 14 bases spanning the gap. The CDR3 sequence: CASSVVERPGEQFF. CDR3 bases: TGTGCCAGCAGCGTAGTCGAGAGACCGGGGGAGCAGTTCTTC.

This sequence joins TRBV4-3 and TRBJ2-3; D not certain. The germline gives CDR1 LGHNA, CDR2 YSLEER. V was pared by 0 bases and J by 6 bases, with 25 bases between. The CDR3 length is 19 residues. The CDR3 DNA sequence: TGCGCCAGCAGCCAAGATCCAAGTTTGGCCCTTTTCCCGTTGGATACGCAGTATTTT. Its protein is CASSQDPSLALFPLDTQYF.

This chain connects TRBV20-1 to TRBJ2-7; D possibly uses TRBD1 or TRBD2 (5 bases each). Deletions cut 4 bases from V and 2 bases from J, with 21 bases between. Per the germline V gene, CDR1 is DFQATT and CDR2 is SNEGSKA (reference sequence). CDR3 length: 16 amino acids. CDR3 protein: CSATRDVTQRTYEQYF. DNA of the CDR3: TGCAGTGCTACCAGGGACGTCACACAGCGAACCTACGAGCAGTACTTC.

In this sample, this clonotype turned up a few times. This chain joins TRBV4-2 and TRBJ1-1; TRBD1 might be the D (6 bases). The ends were cut back, 0 bases at V and 5 bases at J, with 16 bases in the middle. Germline V gene sequence: CDR1 LGHNA, CDR2 YNFKEQ. The CDR3 extends over 16 amino acids. The DNA of the CDR3 is TGTGCCAGCAGCCAAGAGGAACGGGGGCATAGAACTGAAGCTTTCTTT. Translation gives CASSQEERGHRTEAFF.

The V call is TRBV18, the J call TRBJ2-1, with 13 bases aligning to TRBD2. From germline, CDR1 is KGHSH and CDR2 LQKENI. V shed 6 bases, J shed 9 bases, and the junction held 8 bases outside the gene matches. The CDR3 has 15 residues. CDR3 sequence reads: CASSLLAGGPGEQFF. DNA for the CDR3: TGTGCCAGCTCCTTACTAGCGGGGGGGCCAGGTGAGCAGTTCTTC.

The chain uses TRBV4-3 and TRBJ2-7; 7 positions agree with TRBD1. CDR1 is LGHNA and CDR2 is YSLEER in the germline V gene. The CDR3 runs to 16 residues. With V trimmed by 0 bases and J by 0 bases, 5 bases remained unmatched. The CDR3 DNA is TGCGCCAGCAGCCAAGAGGCCGGGACAGCCTCCTACGAGCAGTACTTC. Translation gives CASSQEAGTASYEQYF.

The chain recombines TRBV4-3 with TRBJ2-2, with 11 bases matching TRBD2. Germline lookup yields CDR1 LGHNA and CDR2 YSLEER. The junction had 8 bases not matched to a gene; V was cut back by 1 base and J by 4 bases. The CDR3 contains 18 residues. Written as DNA, the CDR3 is TGCGCCAGCAGCCAAGGAACTAGCGGGGGTCTTCGCACCGGGGAGCTGTTTTTT. Translation gives CASSQGTSGGLRTGELFF.

The chain recombines TRBV27 with TRBJ2-3; a weak D match, TRBD2 (6 bases). There are 15 residues in the CDR3. Between the trimmed V and J ends, which lost 4 bases and 0 bases, there was a span of 11 bases. In germline, CDR1 is MNHEY, CDR2 SMNVEV (reference sequence). The DNA for the CDR3 is TGTGCCAGCAGTTGGGGGGTGGGGAGCACAGATACGCAGTATTTT. Its protein is CASSWGVGSTDTQYF.

The sample holds a few counts of this clonotype. The junction departs from germline at one end; a sequencing error may be responsible. J is TRBJ2-1 and V is TRBV20-1, with 10 bases identical to TRBD1. Germline CDR1 DFQATT, CDR2 SNEGSKA (reference sequence). This CDR3 has 14 residues. The CDR3 DNA follows: TGCAGTGCTGGAGAAGGGACAGGGGTACAGGAGCAGTTCTTC. This sequence encodes CSAGEGTGVQEQFF.